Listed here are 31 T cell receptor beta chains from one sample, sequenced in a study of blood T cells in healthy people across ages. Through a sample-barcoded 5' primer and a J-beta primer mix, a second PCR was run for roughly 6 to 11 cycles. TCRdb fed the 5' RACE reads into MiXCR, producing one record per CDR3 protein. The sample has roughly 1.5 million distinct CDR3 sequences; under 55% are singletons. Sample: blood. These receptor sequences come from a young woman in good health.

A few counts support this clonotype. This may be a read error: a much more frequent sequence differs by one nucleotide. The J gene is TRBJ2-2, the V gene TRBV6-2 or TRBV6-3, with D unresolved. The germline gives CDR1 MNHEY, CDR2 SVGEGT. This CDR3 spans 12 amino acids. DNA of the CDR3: TGTGCCGGCAGTCGCCCAGCCGGGGAGCTGTTTTTT. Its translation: CAGSRPAGELFF.

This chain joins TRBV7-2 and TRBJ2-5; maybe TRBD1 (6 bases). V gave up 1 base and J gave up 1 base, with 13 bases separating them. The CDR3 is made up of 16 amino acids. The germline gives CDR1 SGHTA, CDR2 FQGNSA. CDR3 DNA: TGTGCCAGCAGCTTAGAGTGGGGGCGGGTCCAAGAGACCCAGTACTTC. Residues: CASSLEWGRVQETQYF.

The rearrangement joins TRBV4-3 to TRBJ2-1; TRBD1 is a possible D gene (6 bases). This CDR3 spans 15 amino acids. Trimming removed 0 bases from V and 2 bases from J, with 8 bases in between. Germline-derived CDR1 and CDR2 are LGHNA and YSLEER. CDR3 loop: CASSQDGDTYNEQFF. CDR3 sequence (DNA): TGCGCCAGCAGCCAAGACGGGGACACCTACAATGAGCAGTTCTTC.

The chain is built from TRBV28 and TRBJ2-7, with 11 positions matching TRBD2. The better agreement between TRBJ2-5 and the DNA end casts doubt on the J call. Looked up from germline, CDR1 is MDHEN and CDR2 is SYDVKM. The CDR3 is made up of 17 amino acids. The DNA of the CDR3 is TGTGCCAGCAGTTTATTAGGACTAGCGGGTGCTCAAGAGACCCAGTACTTC. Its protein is CASSLLGLAGAQETQYF.

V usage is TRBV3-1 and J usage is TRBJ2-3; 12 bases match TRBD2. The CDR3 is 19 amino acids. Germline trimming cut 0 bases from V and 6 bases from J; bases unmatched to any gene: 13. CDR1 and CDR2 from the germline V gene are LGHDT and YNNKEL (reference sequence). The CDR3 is CASSQDRVQLAGGLDTQYF. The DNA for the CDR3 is TGTGCCAGCAGCCAAGATAGGGTTCAGCTAGCGGGAGGGTTGGATACGCAGTATTTT.

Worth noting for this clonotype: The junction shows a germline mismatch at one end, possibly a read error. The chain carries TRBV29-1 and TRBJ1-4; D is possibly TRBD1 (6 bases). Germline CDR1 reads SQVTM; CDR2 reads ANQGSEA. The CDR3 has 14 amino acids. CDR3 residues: CSVWTTGTNEKLYF. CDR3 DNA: TGCAGCGTGTGGACGACAGGAACTAATGAAAAACTGTATTTT.

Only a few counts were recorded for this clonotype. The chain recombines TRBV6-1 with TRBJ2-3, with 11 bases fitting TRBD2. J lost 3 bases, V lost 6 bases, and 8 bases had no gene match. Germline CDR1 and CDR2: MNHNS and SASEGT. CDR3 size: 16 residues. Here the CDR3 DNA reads TGTGCCAGCAGGTTGACTAGCGGGGTAACTACAGATACGCAGTATTTT. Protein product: CASRLTSGVTTDTQYF.

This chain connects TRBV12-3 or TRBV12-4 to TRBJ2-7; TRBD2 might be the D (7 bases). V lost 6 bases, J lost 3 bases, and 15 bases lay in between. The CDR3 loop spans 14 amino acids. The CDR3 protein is CASRVIGGGYEQYF. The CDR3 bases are TGTGCCAGCAGGGTCATAGGGGGGGGCTACGAGCAGTACTTC.

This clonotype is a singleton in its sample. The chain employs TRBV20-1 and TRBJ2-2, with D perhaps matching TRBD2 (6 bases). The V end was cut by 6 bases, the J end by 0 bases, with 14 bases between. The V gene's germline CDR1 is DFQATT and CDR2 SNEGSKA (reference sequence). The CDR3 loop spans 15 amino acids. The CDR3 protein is CSATGGWANTGELFF. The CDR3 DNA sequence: TGCAGTGCCACAGGAGGGTGGGCGAACACCGGGGAGCTGTTTTTT.

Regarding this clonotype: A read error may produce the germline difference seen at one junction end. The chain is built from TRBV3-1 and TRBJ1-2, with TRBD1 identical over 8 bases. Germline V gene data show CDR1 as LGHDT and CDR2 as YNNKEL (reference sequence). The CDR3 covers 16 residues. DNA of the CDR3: TGTGCCAGCAGCCGACAGGGGACGCCGGCTAACGATGGCTACACCTTC. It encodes CASSRQGTPANDGYTF.

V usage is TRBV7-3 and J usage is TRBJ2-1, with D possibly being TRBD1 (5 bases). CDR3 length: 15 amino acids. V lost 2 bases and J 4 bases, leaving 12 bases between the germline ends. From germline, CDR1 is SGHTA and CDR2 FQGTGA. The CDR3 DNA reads TGTGCCAGCAGCTTAGGGCTAGGGGATTACAATGAGCAGTTCTTC. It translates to CASSLGLGDYNEQFF.

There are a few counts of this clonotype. CDR3 region: CSASRQGVGKDTQYF. The CDR3 region has the DNA TGCAGTGCTAGTAGGCAGGGAGTAGGGAAAGATACGCAGTATTTT. The chain recombines TRBV20-1 with TRBJ2-3, with D possibly being TRBD1 or TRBD2 (5 bases each). The CDR3 runs 15 residues. Trimming pared 3 bases from V and 5 bases from J, leaving 18 bases between. Germline lookup yields CDR1 DFQATT and CDR2 SNEGSKA (reference sequence).

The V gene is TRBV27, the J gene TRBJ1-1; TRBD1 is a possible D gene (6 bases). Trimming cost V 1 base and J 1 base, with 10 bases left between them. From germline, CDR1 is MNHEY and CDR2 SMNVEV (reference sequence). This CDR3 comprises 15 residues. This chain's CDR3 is CASSLFWGRNTEAFF. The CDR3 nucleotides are TGTGCCAGCAGTTTATTTTGGGGGCGGAACACTGAAGCTTTCTTT.

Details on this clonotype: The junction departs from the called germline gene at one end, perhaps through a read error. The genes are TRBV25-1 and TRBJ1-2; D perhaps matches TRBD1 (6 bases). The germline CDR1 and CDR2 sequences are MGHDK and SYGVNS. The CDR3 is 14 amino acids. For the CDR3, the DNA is TGTGCCAGCAGCGAATGGGGGGGCAGTCAAGGCTACACCTTC. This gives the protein CASSEWGGSQGYTF.

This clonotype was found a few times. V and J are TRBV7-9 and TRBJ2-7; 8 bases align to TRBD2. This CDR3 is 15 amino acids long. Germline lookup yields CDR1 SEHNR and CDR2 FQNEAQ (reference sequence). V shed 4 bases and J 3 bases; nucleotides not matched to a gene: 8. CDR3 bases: TGTGCCAGCAGCTCTCTTGCGGGAGGCAACTACGAGCAGTACTTC. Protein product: CASSSLAGGNYEQYF.

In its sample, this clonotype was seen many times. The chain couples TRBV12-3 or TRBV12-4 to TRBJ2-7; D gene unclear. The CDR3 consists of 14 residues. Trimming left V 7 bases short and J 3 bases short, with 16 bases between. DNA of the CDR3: TGTGCCAGCACCCCGTCCCGGTATAACTACGAGCAGTACTTC. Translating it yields CASTPSRYNYEQYF.

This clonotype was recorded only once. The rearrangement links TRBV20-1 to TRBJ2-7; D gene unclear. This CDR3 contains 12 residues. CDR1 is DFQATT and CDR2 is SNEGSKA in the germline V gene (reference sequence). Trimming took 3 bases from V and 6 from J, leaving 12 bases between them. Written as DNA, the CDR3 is TGCAGTGCTAGTCGTGGGGTCGGCGAGCAGTACTTC. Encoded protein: CSASRGVGEQYF.

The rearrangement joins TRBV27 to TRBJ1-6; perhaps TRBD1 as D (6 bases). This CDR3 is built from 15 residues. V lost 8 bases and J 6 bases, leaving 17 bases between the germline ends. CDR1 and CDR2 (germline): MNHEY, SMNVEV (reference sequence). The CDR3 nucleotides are TGTGCCAGCGCCCGGAACAGGGACCCTAATTCACCCCTCCACTTT. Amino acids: CASARNRDPNSPLHF.

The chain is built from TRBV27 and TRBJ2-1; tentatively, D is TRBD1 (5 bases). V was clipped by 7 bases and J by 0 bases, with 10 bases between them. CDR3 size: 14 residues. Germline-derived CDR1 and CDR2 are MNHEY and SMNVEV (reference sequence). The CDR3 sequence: CASTDSDSYNEQFF. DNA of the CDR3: TGTGCCAGCACCGACAGCGACTCCTACAATGAGCAGTTCTTC.

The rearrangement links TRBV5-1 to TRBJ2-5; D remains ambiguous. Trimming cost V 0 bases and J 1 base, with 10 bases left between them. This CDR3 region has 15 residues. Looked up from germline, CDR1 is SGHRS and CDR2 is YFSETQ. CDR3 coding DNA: TGCGCCAGCAGCTTGGTGGCAGTAGTCCAAGAGACCCAGTACTTC. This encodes CASSLVAVVQETQYF.

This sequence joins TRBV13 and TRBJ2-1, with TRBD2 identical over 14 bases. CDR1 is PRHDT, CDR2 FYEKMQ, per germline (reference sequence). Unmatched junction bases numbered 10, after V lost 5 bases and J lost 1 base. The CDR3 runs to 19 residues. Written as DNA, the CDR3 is TGTGCCAGCAGCCCGAAGACTAGCGGGGGGGCCTCGTCCTACAATGAGCAGTTCTTC. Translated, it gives CASSPKTSGGASSYNEQFF.

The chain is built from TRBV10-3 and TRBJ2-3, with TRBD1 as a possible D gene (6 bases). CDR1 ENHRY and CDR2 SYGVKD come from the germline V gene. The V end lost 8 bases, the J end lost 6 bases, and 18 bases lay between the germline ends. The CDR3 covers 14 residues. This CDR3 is CAISNSAGADTQYF. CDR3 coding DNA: TGTGCCATCTCAAATTCGGCAGGGGCCGATACGCAGTATTTT.

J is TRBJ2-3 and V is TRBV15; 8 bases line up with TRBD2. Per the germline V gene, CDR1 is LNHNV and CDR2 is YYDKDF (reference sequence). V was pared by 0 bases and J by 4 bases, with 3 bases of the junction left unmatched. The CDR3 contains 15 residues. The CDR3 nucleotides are TGTGCCACCAGCAGAGATAGGGGACTAGCAGATACGCAGTATTTT. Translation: CATSRDRGLADTQYF. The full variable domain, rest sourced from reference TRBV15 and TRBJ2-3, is DAMVIQNPRYQVTQFGKPVTLSCSQTLNHNVMYWYQQKSSQAPKLLFHYYDKDFNNEADTPDNFQSRRPNTSFCFLDIRSPGLGDTAMYLCATSRDRGLADTQYFGPGTRLTVL.

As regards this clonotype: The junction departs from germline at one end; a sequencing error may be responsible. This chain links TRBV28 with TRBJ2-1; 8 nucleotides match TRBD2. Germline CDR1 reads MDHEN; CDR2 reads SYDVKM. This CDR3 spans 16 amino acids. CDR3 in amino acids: CAGSSEAGGLDNEQFF. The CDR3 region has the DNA TGTGCCGGCAGTTCCGAGGCGGGAGGTCTAGACAATGAGCAGTTCTTC.

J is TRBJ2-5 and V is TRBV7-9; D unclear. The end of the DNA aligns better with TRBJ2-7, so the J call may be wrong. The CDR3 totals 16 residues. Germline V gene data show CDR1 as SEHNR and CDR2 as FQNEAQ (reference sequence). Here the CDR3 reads CASSLWFGRLGDEQYF. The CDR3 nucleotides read TGTGCCAGCAGCTTATGGTTCGGACGCCTTGGGGACGAGCAGTACTTC.

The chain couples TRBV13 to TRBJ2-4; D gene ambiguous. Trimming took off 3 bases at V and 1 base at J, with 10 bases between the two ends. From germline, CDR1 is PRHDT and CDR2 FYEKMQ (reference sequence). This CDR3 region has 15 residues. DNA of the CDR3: TGTGCCAGCAGCTTCTTTCGCGGCGCCAAAAACATTCAGTACTTC. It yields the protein CASSFFRGAKNIQYF.

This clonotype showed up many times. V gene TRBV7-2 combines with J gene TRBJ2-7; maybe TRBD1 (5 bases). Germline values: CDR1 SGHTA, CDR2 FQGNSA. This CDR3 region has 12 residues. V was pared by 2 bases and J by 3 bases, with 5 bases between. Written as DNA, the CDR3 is TGTGCCAGCAGCTTACAGGGCTACGAGCAGTACTTC. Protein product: CASSLQGYEQYF.

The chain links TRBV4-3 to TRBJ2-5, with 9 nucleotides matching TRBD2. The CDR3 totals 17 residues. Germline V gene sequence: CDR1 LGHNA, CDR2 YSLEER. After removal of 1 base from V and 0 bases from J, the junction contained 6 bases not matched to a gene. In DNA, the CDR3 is TGCGCCAGCAGCCAAGGCCTAGCGGGGCAATACCAAGAGACCCAGTACTTC. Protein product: CASSQGLAGQYQETQYF.

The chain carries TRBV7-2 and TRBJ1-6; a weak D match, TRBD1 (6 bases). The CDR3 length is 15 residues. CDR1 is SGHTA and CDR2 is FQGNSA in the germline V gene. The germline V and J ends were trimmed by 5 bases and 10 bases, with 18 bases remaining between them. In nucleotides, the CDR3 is TGTGCCAGCAGCGAGCGACAGGAGAGTGGGTCACCCCTCCACTTT. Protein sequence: CASSERQESGSPLHF.

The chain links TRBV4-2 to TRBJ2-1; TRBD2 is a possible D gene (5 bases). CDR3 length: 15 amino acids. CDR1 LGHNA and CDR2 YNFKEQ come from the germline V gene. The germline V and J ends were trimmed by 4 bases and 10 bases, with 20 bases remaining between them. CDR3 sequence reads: CASSPNGQAAREQFF. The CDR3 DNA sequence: TGTGCCAGCAGCCCCAATGGTCAAGCGGCCAGGGAGCAGTTCTTC.

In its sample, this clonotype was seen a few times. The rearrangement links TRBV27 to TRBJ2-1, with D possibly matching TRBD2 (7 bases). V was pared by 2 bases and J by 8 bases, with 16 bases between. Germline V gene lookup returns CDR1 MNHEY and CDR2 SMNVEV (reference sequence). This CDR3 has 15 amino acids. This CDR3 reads CASSLGGAPLHEQFF. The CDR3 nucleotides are TGTGCCAGCAGTTTAGGGGGGGCCCCACTGCATGAGCAGTTCTTC.